This is a list of T cell receptor beta chains from one sample in a study of blood T cell repertoires in COVID-19. The assay was immunoSEQ multiplex PCR, and TCRdb's table has in-frame clones only and misses some. The table includes roughly 120,000 clones, approximately 80% detected once. Sequences were obtained from peripheral blood. These receptors all come from a man aged 65-85 years with acute or convalescent COVID-19. Both conserved end residues are part of each CDR3. The order of the fields is D gene, J gene, clone size, V gene, CDR3 DNA, CDR3 protein. D genes are given only for firm matches. The listing skips clone size in some rows; elsewhere it reads once, few, many or a size class.

>TRBD1|TRBJ1-2|-|TRBV5-6
TGTGCCAGCAGCTCGGACAGGAGCAGCTCTGGCTACACCTTC
CASSSDRSSSGYTF
>-|TRBJ1-6|-|TRBV12-3/TRBV12-4
TGTGCCAGCACCGGGGTAGCGGACTCACCCCTCCACTTT
CASTGVADSPLHF
>TRBD2|TRBJ2-1|-|TRBV6-4
TGTGCCAGCAGTGTCATAGCGGGGGGAATCGATGAGCAGTTCTTC
CASSVIAGGIDEQFF
>TRBD2|TRBJ2-7|-|TRBV18
TGTGCCAGCTCACCACCCGGACTAGCGGGGGTCCACGAGCAGTACTTC
CASSPPGLAGVHEQYF
>TRBD2|TRBJ2-1|-|TRBV7-9
TGTGCCAGCAGCGCGGGACTAGCCGGCTACAATGAGCAGTTCTTC
CASSAGLAGYNEQFF
>TRBD1|TRBJ2-5|-|TRBV5-6
TGTGCCAGCAGCTTGTACAGGGGTAGCAGGGGAGAGACCCAGTACTTC
CASSLYRGSRGETQYF
>-|TRBJ2-5|-|TRBV12-3/TRBV12-4
TGTGCCAGCAGACTTTCGCTACAAGAGACCCAGTACTTC
CASRLSLQETQYF
>TRBD1|TRBJ1-1|-|TRBV10-3
TGTGCCATCAGTGACCGCCCCAGGGGGCCTCGAGAGAGAGACGAAGCTTTCTTT
CAISDRPRGPRERDEAFF
>-|TRBJ2-2|-|TRBV19
TGTGCCAGTAGTACCCGCCAGGGCACGAACACCGGGGAGCTGTTTTTT
CASSTRQGTNTGELFF
>-|TRBJ2-3|-|TRBV7-9
TGTGCCAGCAGCCAGAGGGAGCGGAGATTCACAGATACGCAGTATTTT
CASSQRERRFTDTQYF
>TRBD2|TRBJ2-5|-|TRBV2
TGTGCCAGCTCGCGGGGGGGCGTTGAGACCCAGTACTTC
CASSRGGVETQYF
>TRBD1|TRBJ1-1|few|TRBV29-1
TGCAGCGTTGAGTTTGGGACAGGGGGGACCAACACTGAAGCTTTCTTT
CSVEFGTGGTNTEAFF
>-|TRBJ1-1|-|TRBV12-3/TRBV12-4
TGTGCCAGCAGTTTGGGGGGGCTAGGAGCTTTCTTT
CASSLGGLGAFF
>-|TRBJ2-7|-|TRBV5-5
TGTGCCAGCCAGGCCCAGGGGAGCTCCTACGAGCAGTACTTC
CASQAQGSSYEQYF
>-|TRBJ2-1|-|TRBV5-4
TGTGCCAGCAGCTTGGGGCAGAGGAGCTCCTACAATGAGCAGTTCTTC
CASSLGQRSSYNEQFF
>TRBD1|TRBJ1-1|-|TRBV5-1
TGCGCCAGCAGCTTGGCCACAGGGGGCGGAAACACTGAAGCTTTCTTT
CASSLATGGGNTEAFF
>TRBD1|TRBJ1-6|-|TRBV3-1/TRBV3-2
TGTGCCAGCAGCTGGACAGGGGACAATTCACCCCTCCACTTT
CASSWTGDNSPLHF
>-|TRBJ1-2|-|TRBV28
TGTGCCAGCACCATCCTGGGGGGGGCTAGTAACTATGGCTACACCTTC
CASTILGGASNYGYTF
>TRBD1|TRBJ2-5|-|TRBV5-6
TGTGCCAGCAGCCCCCGCTTGACAGGGTATAAAGAGACCCAGTACTTC
CASSPRLTGYKETQYF
>-|TRBJ1-3|-|TRBV5-4
TGTGCCAGCAGCCCCGCGGCACGGGGAAACACCATATATTTT
CASSPAARGNTIYF
>-|TRBJ1-5|once|TRBV9
TGTGCCAGCAGCGTAGACGGGAATCAGCCCCAGCATTTT
CASSVDGNQPQHF
>-|TRBJ1-2|-|TRBV24-1
TGTGCCACCAGAGGTCCGGACGGGGTCGGCTACACCTTC
CATRGPDGVGYTF
>TRBD1|TRBJ1-5|-|TRBV29-1
TGCAGCGTGGAAACAGGGGTCGATCAGCCCCAGCATTTT
CSVETGVDQPQHF
>TRBD1|TRBJ1-1|-|TRBV4-1
TGCGCCAGCAGCAATTCAGGGACAGCCGGTGAAGCTTTCTTT
CASSNSGTAGEAFF
>TRBD1|TRBJ1-1|-|TRBV19
TGTGCCAGTATACCCGCACAGGGGGCTCCTGAAGCTTTCTTT
CASIPAQGAPEAFF
>-|TRBJ1-2|-|TRBV5-6
TGTGCCAGCAGCTACAAACAGGGATGGGGTCTAAAGGCTATTAGGGGCTACACCTTC
CASSYKQGWGLKAIRGYTF
>TRBD1|TRBJ2-6|-|TRBV19
TGTGCCAGTAATCCGACAGGGCCCTGGGGGGCCAACGTCCTGACTTTC
CASNPTGPWGANVLTF
>-|TRBJ1-6|-|TRBV14
TGTGCCAGCAGCTCGCGGGGCTCCTATAATTCACCCCTCCACTTT
CASSSRGSYNSPLHF
>TRBD2|TRBJ2-2|-|TRBV7-9
TGTGCCAGCAGCTTAAAGGCTAGCGGGGCGGACGGGGAGCTGTTTTTT
CASSLKASGADGELFF
>TRBD1|TRBJ1-2|-|TRBV18
TGTGCCAGCTCACTCGAGCAGGGGGCGGATGGCTACACCTTC
CASSLEQGADGYTF
>TRBD1|TRBJ2-1|-|TRBV5-1
TGCGCCAGCAGCGCGGGACAGGGAAACTACAATGAGCAGTTCTTC
CASSAGQGNYNEQFF
>TRBD1|TRBJ1-2|few|TRBV6-5
TGTGCCAGCAGTTTCAGGACAGGCCTAGGGGGCTACACCTTC
CASSFRTGLGGYTF
>-|TRBJ1-3|-|TRBV3-1/TRBV3-2
TGTGCCAGCAGCTCCTCAAGCCCAGGGATGGGAAACACCATATATTTT
CASSSSSPGMGNTIYF
>TRBD1|TRBJ1-5|-|TRBV2
TGTGCCAGCAGAGACGACAGGGCGCGCGGTCAGCCCCAGCATTTT
CASRDDRARGQPQHF
>TRBD2|TRBJ2-1|-|TRBV27
TGTGCCAGCAAACGGCTAGCGGGGGGGACGGGGACCTACAATGAGCAGTTCTTC
CASKRLAGGTGTYNEQFF
>-|TRBJ2-3|-|TRBV4-1
TGCGCCAGCAGGACGGGACACCGCAGCACAGATACGCAGTATTTT
CASRTGHRSTDTQYF
>-|TRBJ2-3|-|TRBV3-1/TRBV3-2
TGTGCCAGCAGCCGAACGGGAGTAGCAGATACGCAGTATTTT
CASSRTGVADTQYF
>-|TRBJ1-1|few|TRBV5-1
TGCGCCAGCAGCTACAGGGTAGACACTGAAGCTTTCTTT
CASSYRVDTEAFF
>-|TRBJ1-1|-|TRBV7-6
TGTGCCAGCACCCGTCAACAGGGAAGGAGCACTGAAGCTTTCTTT
CASTRQQGRSTEAFF
>TRBD1|TRBJ2-3|-|TRBV6-1
TGTGCCAGCAGTGAAGGACAGGGGGCAGATACGCAGTATTTT
CASSEGQGADTQYF
>-|TRBJ1-5|-|TRBV10-2
TGCGCCAGCAGCGTACAGGGTAATCAGCCCCAGCATTTT
CASSVQGNQPQHF
>TRBD1|TRBJ2-2|-|TRBV7-9
TGTGCCAGCAGCTTAGGAGACTGGACAGGGAACACCGGGGAGCTGTTTTTT
CASSLGDWTGNTGELFF
>-|TRBJ1-6|-|TRBV5-8
TGTGCCAGCAGCTTGAGTATGGGAGTTTCACCCCTCCACTTT
CASSLSMGVSPLHF
>TRBD2|TRBJ2-5|-|TRBV30
TGTGCCTGGTCCGGGACTATACTCGAGACCCAGTACTTC
CAWSGTILETQYF